This T cell receptor (beta chain) was observed in a study of blood T cell repertoires in COVID-19. Across the study: Researchers got acute and convalescent COVID-19 samples from the United States, Italy and Spain. PBMCs, B-cell-depleted T cells, or T cells were the source of the cDNA or gDNA that made up the material.

V lost 4 bases and J lost 4; bases outside the gene matches: 7. Looked up from germline, CDR1 is SGHNT and CDR2 is YYREEE (reference sequence). CDR3 length: 15 residues. In the study's own analysis: Reference gene primer amplification gave estimated nucleated cell counts. Sequencing used immunoSEQ multiplex PCR; TCRdb keeps in-frame clones, though not all of them. Clonal size and the V and J genes are those of that table, whereas D and trimming came from the DNA. The repertoire holds some 30,000 clones, with 85% as singletons. The source is a man between 60 and 75 years old with active COVID-19. Sequencing input: peripheral blood. This sequence joins TRBV5-4 and TRBJ2-3, with 9 nucleotides matching TRBD1. CDR3 residues: CASSLGDRAADTQYF. Written as DNA, the CDR3 is TGTGCCAGCAGCCTAGGGGACAGGGCTGCAGATACGCAGTATTTT.